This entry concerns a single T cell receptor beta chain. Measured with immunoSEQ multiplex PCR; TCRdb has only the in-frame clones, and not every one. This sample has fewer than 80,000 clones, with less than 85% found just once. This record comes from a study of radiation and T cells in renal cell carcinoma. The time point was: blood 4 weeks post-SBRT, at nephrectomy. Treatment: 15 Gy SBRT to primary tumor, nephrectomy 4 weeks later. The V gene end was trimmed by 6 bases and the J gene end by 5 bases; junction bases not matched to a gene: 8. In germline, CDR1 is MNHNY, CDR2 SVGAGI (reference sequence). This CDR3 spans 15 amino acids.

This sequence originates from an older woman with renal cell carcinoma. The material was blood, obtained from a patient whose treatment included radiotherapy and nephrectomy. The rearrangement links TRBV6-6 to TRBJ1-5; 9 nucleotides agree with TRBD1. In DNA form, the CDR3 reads TGTGCCAGCAGCCCCTTACAGGGGGCCGATCAGCCCCAGCATTTT. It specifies CASSPLQGADQPQHF.